The rows below give T cell receptor beta chains drawn from one sample of a study of cytotoxic CD8 clonotypes in ibrutinib-treated CLL. Generated by immunoSEQ multiplex PCR, the TCRdb table keeps only in-frame clones and is missing some. The sample yields some 300,000 clones, more than 65% seen once. Sequencing used PBMCs, obtained before ibrutinib treatment. The source is a human donor with chronic lymphocytic leukemia. Both conserved end residues are part of each CDR3. A D gene is named only where the DNA matches it firmly. Expanded clones get a size class; other rows say once, few or many, or leave the size out.

d_call: -
cdr3_length: 14
v_call: TRBV5-6
j_call: TRBJ1-5
clone_size: -
cdr3_nt: TGTGCCAGCAGCTTGGGTTTTCGTTATCAGCCCCAGCATTTT
cdr3_aa: CASSLGFRYQPQHF

d_call: TRBD2
cdr3_length: 18
v_call: TRBV28
j_call: TRBJ2-3
clone_size: -
cdr3_nt: TGTGCCAGCAATCCCGGGACAGTAGCGGGAGTCGGCACAGATACGCAGTATTTT
cdr3_aa: CASNPGTVAGVGTDTQYF

d_call: -
cdr3_length: 12
v_call: TRBV9
j_call: TRBJ1-2
clone_size: few
cdr3_nt: TGTGCCAGCAGCGTAGAGAACTATGGCTACACCTTC
cdr3_aa: CASSVENYGYTF

d_call: -
cdr3_length: 15
v_call: TRBV4-2
j_call: TRBJ1-4
clone_size: -
cdr3_nt: TGTGCCAGCAGCAAACAGCGGGGAACTAATGAAAAACTGTTTTTT
cdr3_aa: CASSKQRGTNEKLFF

d_call: -
cdr3_length: 15
v_call: TRBV4-2
j_call: TRBJ2-1
clone_size: -
cdr3_nt: TGTGCCAGCAGCCAAGAGTCGGAGGTCTACAATGAGCAGTTCTTC
cdr3_aa: CASSQESEVYNEQFF

d_call: -
cdr3_length: 15
v_call: TRBV6-5
j_call: TRBJ2-7
clone_size: -
cdr3_nt: TGTGCCAGCAGTTACTCCGGCGGGGGCCCCTACGAGCAGTACTTC
cdr3_aa: CASSYSGGGPYEQYF

d_call: TRBD1
cdr3_length: 13
v_call: TRBV25-1
j_call: TRBJ2-4
clone_size: -
cdr3_nt: TGTGCCAGCAGCGCGACAGGGAAAAACATTCAGTACTTC
cdr3_aa: CASSATGKNIQYF

d_call: TRBD2
cdr3_length: 15
v_call: TRBV9
j_call: TRBJ2-3
clone_size: few
cdr3_nt: TGTGCCAGCAGCGTTGGGACTAGCATCCGGGATACGCAGTATTTT
cdr3_aa: CASSVGTSIRDTQYF

d_call: TRBD2
cdr3_length: 13
v_call: TRBV27
j_call: TRBJ2-7
clone_size: once
cdr3_nt: TGTGCCAGCAGTCTAGCGGGAGGCGACGAGCAGTACTTC
cdr3_aa: CASSLAGGDEQYF

d_call: -
cdr3_length: 13
v_call: TRBV5-1
j_call: TRBJ1-1
clone_size: -
cdr3_nt: TGCGCCAGCAGCCGTCTAGGGCACACTGAAGCTTTCTTT
cdr3_aa: CASSRLGHTEAFF

d_call: -
cdr3_length: 18
v_call: TRBV28
j_call: TRBJ2-7
clone_size: -
cdr3_nt: TGTGCCAGCAGGTACGACGAATGGGCCAGGGGAAGCCCCTACGAGCAGTACTTC
cdr3_aa: CASRYDEWARGSPYEQYF

d_call: TRBD1
cdr3_length: 14
v_call: TRBV7-2
j_call: TRBJ2-7
clone_size: once
cdr3_nt: TGTGCCAGCAGCTTAAATGGACAGGGGTACGAGCAGTACTTC
cdr3_aa: CASSLNGQGYEQYF

d_call: -
cdr3_length: 14
v_call: TRBV5-4
j_call: TRBJ2-7
clone_size: -
cdr3_nt: TGTGCCAGCAGTCGACCCGGGACTGGCTCCGAGCAGTACTTC
cdr3_aa: CASSRPGTGSEQYF

d_call: -
cdr3_length: 13
v_call: TRBV9
j_call: TRBJ2-3
clone_size: few
cdr3_nt: TGTGCCAGCAGACAGTTAAGCACAGATACGCAGTATTTT
cdr3_aa: CASRQLSTDTQYF

d_call: -
cdr3_length: 12
v_call: TRBV7-9
j_call: TRBJ2-7
clone_size: -
cdr3_nt: TGTGCCAGCGTACGGGACTCCTACGAGCAGTACTTC
cdr3_aa: CASVRDSYEQYF

d_call: -
cdr3_length: 9
v_call: TRBV20-1
j_call: TRBJ2-1
clone_size: -
cdr3_nt: TGCAGTGCTAGATATGAGCAGTTCTTC
cdr3_aa: CSARYEQFF

d_call: TRBD2
cdr3_length: 16
v_call: TRBV14
j_call: TRBJ2-1
clone_size: -
cdr3_nt: TGTGCCAGCAGCCAAGGGCGGACTAGCGGGAGCTATGAGCAGTTCTTC
cdr3_aa: CASSQGRTSGSYEQFF

d_call: -
cdr3_length: 14
v_call: TRBV9
j_call: TRBJ1-1
clone_size: -
cdr3_nt: TGTGCCAGCAGCGATGGAGGAACCAACACTGAAGCTTTCTTT
cdr3_aa: CASSDGGTNTEAFF

d_call: -
cdr3_length: 12
v_call: TRBV5-1
j_call: TRBJ1-1
clone_size: few
cdr3_nt: TGCGCCAGCAGCTTGGGGGCCACTGAAGCTTTCTTT
cdr3_aa: CASSLGATEAFF

d_call: TRBD2
cdr3_length: 14
v_call: TRBV7-8
j_call: TRBJ2-2
clone_size: -
cdr3_nt: TGTGCCAGCACCCATCTAGCGGGCATAGGGGAGCTGTTTTTT
cdr3_aa: CASTHLAGIGELFF

d_call: -
cdr3_length: 16
v_call: TRBV27
j_call: TRBJ1-4
clone_size: -
cdr3_nt: TGTGCCAGCAGCCCAACGGCCGGGGGACTCGGTGAAAAACTGTTTTTT
cdr3_aa: CASSPTAGGLGEKLFF

d_call: -
cdr3_length: 16
v_call: TRBV9
j_call: TRBJ2-3
clone_size: few
cdr3_nt: TGTGCCAGCAGCGTAGTTGGGTGGTCTAGCACAGATACGCAGTATTTT
cdr3_aa: CASSVVGWSSTDTQYF

d_call: -
cdr3_length: 14
v_call: TRBV6-1
j_call: TRBJ2-7
clone_size: -
cdr3_nt: TGTGCCAGCAAGAGAGCGGGTAGCTCCTACGAGCAGTACTTC
cdr3_aa: CASKRAGSSYEQYF

d_call: TRBD2
cdr3_length: 16
v_call: TRBV5-6
j_call: TRBJ2-1
clone_size: -
cdr3_nt: TGTGCCAGCAGCTCCCTCAGCGGGAGGGATGAGAATGAGCAGTTCTTC
cdr3_aa: CASSSLSGRDENEQFF

d_call: -
cdr3_length: 15
v_call: TRBV28
j_call: TRBJ2-1
clone_size: -
cdr3_nt: TGTGCCAGCAGTTTCCCCGCGGTAGGACAGAATGAGCAGTTCTTC
cdr3_aa: CASSFPAVGQNEQFF

d_call: TRBD1
cdr3_length: 15
v_call: TRBV5-6
j_call: TRBJ2-2
clone_size: -
cdr3_nt: TGTGCCAGCAGCATAGACAGGGTTATACCCGGGGAGCTGTTTTTT
cdr3_aa: CASSIDRVIPGELFF

d_call: -
cdr3_length: 15
v_call: TRBV6-5
j_call: TRBJ1-5
clone_size: once
cdr3_nt: TGTGCCAGCAGTTACTCCGCGGGGCAGGGTCAGCCCCAGCATTTT
cdr3_aa: CASSYSAGQGQPQHF

d_call: TRBD2
cdr3_length: 13
v_call: TRBV19
j_call: TRBJ2-7
clone_size: -
cdr3_nt: TGTGCCAGTAGGACTAGCGGGAGGGAAGAGCAGTACTTC
cdr3_aa: CASRTSGREEQYF

d_call: TRBD2
cdr3_length: 15
v_call: TRBV25-1
j_call: TRBJ2-5
clone_size: -
cdr3_nt: TGTGCCAGCAGGTTCTTTAGCGGGGGCCAAGAGACCCAGTACTTC
cdr3_aa: CASRFFSGGQETQYF

d_call: TRBD2
cdr3_length: 16
v_call: TRBV15
j_call: TRBJ2-7
clone_size: -
cdr3_nt: TGTGCCACTTGCAGAGATAGCGGGAGTTGCTCCTACGAGCAGTACTTC
cdr3_aa: CATCRDSGSCSYEQYF

d_call: -
cdr3_length: 13
v_call: TRBV10-3
j_call: TRBJ1-1
clone_size: -
cdr3_nt: TGTGCCATAAGCAGGGTGATGAACACTGAAGCTTTCTTT
cdr3_aa: CAISRVMNTEAFF

d_call: TRBD2
cdr3_length: 15
v_call: TRBV19
j_call: TRBJ2-1
clone_size: once
cdr3_nt: TGTGCCAGTAGTACTAGCGGGAGGGCCATCGATGAGCAGTTCTTC
cdr3_aa: CASSTSGRAIDEQFF

d_call: TRBD2
cdr3_length: 15
v_call: TRBV9
j_call: TRBJ2-1
clone_size: -
cdr3_nt: TGTGCCAGCACCTTTGCGGGAGGGCCAGTCCATGAGCAGTTCTTC
cdr3_aa: CASTFAGGPVHEQFF

d_call: TRBD2
cdr3_length: 13
v_call: TRBV7-9
j_call: TRBJ2-7
clone_size: -
cdr3_nt: TGTGCCAGCGGTCGTAGCGGGAGCTCCGAGCAGTACTTC
cdr3_aa: CASGRSGSSEQYF

d_call: TRBD2
cdr3_length: 17
v_call: TRBV10-2
j_call: TRBJ2-3
clone_size: -
cdr3_nt: TGCGCCAGCAGTGAAGTTCTAGCGGCCTCTTCCACAGATACGCAGTATTTT
cdr3_aa: CASSEVLAASSTDTQYF

d_call: -
cdr3_length: 15
v_call: TRBV7-3
j_call: TRBJ2-1
clone_size: -
cdr3_nt: TGTGCCAGCAGCTTACAGGGCGGATCCTACAATGAGCAGTTCTTC
cdr3_aa: CASSLQGGSYNEQFF

d_call: TRBD2
cdr3_length: 15
v_call: TRBV5-4
j_call: TRBJ2-5
clone_size: -
cdr3_nt: TGTGCCAGCAGACCCCTAGCGGGAGGAGGAGAGACCCAGTACTTC
cdr3_aa: CASRPLAGGGETQYF

d_call: -
cdr3_length: 12
v_call: TRBV29-1
j_call: TRBJ2-3
clone_size: -
cdr3_nt: TGCAGCCCCCGGCGAGTGGCAGATACGCAGTATTTT
cdr3_aa: CSPRRVADTQYF

d_call: -
cdr3_length: 15
v_call: TRBV4-3
j_call: TRBJ1-2
clone_size: -
cdr3_nt: TGCGCCAGCAGCCAATTTGTAGGAAGAGAACATGGCTACACCTTC
cdr3_aa: CASSQFVGREHGYTF

d_call: -
cdr3_length: 16
v_call: TRBV6-5
j_call: TRBJ2-7
clone_size: -
cdr3_nt: TGTGCCAGCAGTTACTCGGGGCAGGGTGAGGGCTACGAGCAGTACTTC
cdr3_aa: CASSYSGQGEGYEQYF

d_call: -
cdr3_length: 14
v_call: TRBV27
j_call: TRBJ1-2
clone_size: few
cdr3_nt: TGTGCCAGCAGTCCACTCCCTCGGTGGTATGGCTACACCTTC
cdr3_aa: CASSPLPRWYGYTF

d_call: -
cdr3_length: 14
v_call: TRBV5-1
j_call: TRBJ1-1
clone_size: -
cdr3_nt: TGCGCCAGCAGCTGGGATCACATGAACACTGAAGCTTTCTTT
cdr3_aa: CASSWDHMNTEAFF

d_call: -
cdr3_length: 18
v_call: TRBV4-1
j_call: TRBJ2-1
clone_size: few
cdr3_nt: TGCGCCAGCAGCCAAGGCGGGACCCGGGGCGTCTCCTACAATGAGCAGTTCTTC
cdr3_aa: CASSQGGTRGVSYNEQFF

d_call: -
cdr3_length: 13
v_call: TRBV10-1
j_call: TRBJ1-1
clone_size: few
cdr3_nt: TGCGCCAGCAGGAACCAGGGGAATACTGAAGCTTTCTTT
cdr3_aa: CASRNQGNTEAFF